This T cell receptor beta chain was retrieved from a study of PD-L1 blockade in urothelial cancer. Turning to the study itself: The study recovered a median of 141,255 T cells per blood sample.

As to this clone: A read error may produce the germline difference seen at one junction end.

The templates were synthetic TCR analogs, and they were spiked into each PCR. Measured with immunoSEQ multiplex PCR; TCRdb has only the in-frame clones, and not every one. The sample carries around 40,000 clones, 80% to 90% recorded once. Germline V gene sequence: CDR1 MDHEN, CDR2 SYDVKM. This CDR3 contains 14 residues. The number of samples from each patient was between 1 and 8, taken pretreatment and on-treatment. The origin of this receptor is a man between 60 and 70 years old with urothelial cancer. This specimen was PBMCs, taken around atezolizumab (anti-PD-L1) treatment. The chain has TRBV28 and TRBJ1-1; TRBD1 is a possible D gene (6 bases). The chain's CDR3 is CASSLPTGTTGAFF. CDR3 bases: TGTGCCAGCAGTTTACCCACAGGGACCACTGGAGCTTTCTTT.